This is a list of T cell receptor beta chains from one sample in a study of T cell responses to AZD1222 COVID-19 vaccine. Measured with immunoSEQ multiplex PCR; TCRdb has only the in-frame clones, and not every one. The sample gives more than 30,000 clones, roughly nine tenths of which show up once; about 48% is in the top ten. The specimen comprised peripheral blood, sampled on day 0 of AZD1222 vaccination. The receptors were gathered from an adult in good health. Each CDR3 is given with its conserved first and last residue.

v_call,j_call,cdr3_aa
TRBV4-1,TRBJ1-4,CASSQVLTATNEKLFF
TRBV5-1,TRBJ2-6,CASSSGGLSGANVLTF
TRBV15,TRBJ1-3,CATSRDRGSGNTIYF
TRBV12-5,TRBJ1-1,CASGLGLSGGTEAFF
TRBV13,TRBJ1-2,CASSATEGYGYTF
TRBV27,TRBJ2-7,CASSATSVGEQYF
TRBV5-6,TRBJ1-3,CASSSRGAGAFSGNTIYF
TRBV29-1,TRBJ1-2,CSVVEQGATLYGYTF
TRBV15,TRBJ2-7,CATSRDGGSYEQYF
TRBV10-3,TRBJ2-7,CAISDRGYEQYF
TRBV19,TRBJ2-2,CASSIPRTGYTGELFF
TRBV20-1,TRBJ1-1,CSGGDRPEAFF
TRBV5-1,TRBJ2-2,CASSLTTGTGELFF
TRBV5-5,TRBJ1-6,CASSLQTALGSPLHF
TRBV5-4,TRBJ1-2,CASTTGGSVYGYTF
TRBV5-4,TRBJ1-2,CASRHDRARVLNYGYTF
TRBV11-3,TRBJ2-5,CASSPGGAGGPRETQYF
TRBV27,TRBJ1-4,CACRDGTATNEKLFF
TRBV10-3,TRBJ2-2,CAISDIVKARDTGELFF
TRBV18,TRBJ1-2,CASSPRAAGVDYGYTF
TRBV30,TRBJ1-1,CAWDSGPFGGTEAFF
TRBV6-2/TRBV6-3,TRBJ1-2,CASSQQGRNYGYTF
TRBV6-4,TRBJ2-1,CASSEESDAYNEQFF
TRBV19,TRBJ1-5,CASSVSATYGNQPQHF
TRBV7-9,TRBJ1-4,CASSLSRDDEKLFF
TRBV5-4,TRBJ1-2,CASSLSVGNYGYTF
TRBV11-2,TRBJ1-1,CASEGQGAAEAFF
TRBV30,TRBJ2-7,CAWSFPGEVLSYEQYF
TRBV7-6,TRBJ1-1,CASRPDRANTEAFF
TRBV7-2,TRBJ2-7,CASSPPRSREQYF
TRBV20-1,TRBJ2-5,CSASALAGVETQYF
TRBV30,TRBJ1-1,CAWTRVLNTEAFF
TRBV5-1,TRBJ1-2,CASSLEMGGGALGYTF
TRBV29-1,TRBJ1-1,CSVGSGAEYTEAFF
TRBV2,TRBJ2-7,CASRTGVADEQYF
TRBV7-2,TRBJ1-4,CASSFGTTNEKLFF
TRBV11-3,TRBJ2-7,CASSLVRGEQYF
TRBV5-6,TRBJ1-2,CASSPGQGYYTF
TRBV5-1,TRBJ2-7,CASSSEGYEQYF
TRBV19,TRBJ2-5,CASTQGAPGTQYF